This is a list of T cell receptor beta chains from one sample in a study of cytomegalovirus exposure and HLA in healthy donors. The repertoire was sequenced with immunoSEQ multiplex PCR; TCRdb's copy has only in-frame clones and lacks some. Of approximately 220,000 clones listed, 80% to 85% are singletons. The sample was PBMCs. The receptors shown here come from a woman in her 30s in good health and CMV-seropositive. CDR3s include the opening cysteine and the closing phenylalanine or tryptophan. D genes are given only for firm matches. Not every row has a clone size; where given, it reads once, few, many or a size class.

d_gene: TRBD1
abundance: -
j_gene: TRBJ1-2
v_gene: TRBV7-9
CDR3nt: TGTGCCAGCAGCTTAGGCGGGTGGACAGGTCTTATCTATGGCTACACCTTC
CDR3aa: CASSLGGWTGLIYGYTF

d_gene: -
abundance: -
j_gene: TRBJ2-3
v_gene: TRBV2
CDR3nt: TGTGCCAGCAGTCTAGGAAGCACAGATACGCAGTATTTT
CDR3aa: CASSLGSTDTQYF

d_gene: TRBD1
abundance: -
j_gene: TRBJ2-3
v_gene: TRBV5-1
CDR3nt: TGCGCCAGCAGCGTTGGACAGGGAACAGATACGCAGTATTTT
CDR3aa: CASSVGQGTDTQYF

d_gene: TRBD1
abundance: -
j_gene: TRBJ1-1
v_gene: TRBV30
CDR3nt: TGTGCCTGGGGGGGACAGGGGGCACAAGCTTTCTTT
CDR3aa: CAWGGQGAQAFF

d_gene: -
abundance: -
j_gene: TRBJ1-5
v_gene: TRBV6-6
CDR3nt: TGTGCCAGCAGTTACTCACAATTAGATCAGCCCCAGCATTTT
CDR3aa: CASSYSQLDQPQHF

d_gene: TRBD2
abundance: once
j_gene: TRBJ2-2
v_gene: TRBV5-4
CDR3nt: TGTGCCAGCAGCCCAACACTGACTAGCGGGAGGAGGAACACCGGGGAGCTGTTTTTT
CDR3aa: CASSPTLTSGRRNTGELFF

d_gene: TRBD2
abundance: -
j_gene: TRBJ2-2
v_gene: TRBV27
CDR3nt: TGTGCCAGCAGAGAGACTAGCGGGACAAACACCGGGGAGCTGTTTTTT
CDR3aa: CASRETSGTNTGELFF

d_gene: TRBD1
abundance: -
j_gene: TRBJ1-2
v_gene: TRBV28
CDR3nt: TGTGCCAGCAGCTCGACAGGGGGCGCGCGTGGCTACACCTTC
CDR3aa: CASSSTGGARGYTF

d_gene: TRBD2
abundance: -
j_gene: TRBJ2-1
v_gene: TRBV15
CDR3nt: TGTGCCACCAGCAGGGCTAGCGGAGCGTACAATGAGCAGTTCTTC
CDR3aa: CATSRASGAYNEQFF

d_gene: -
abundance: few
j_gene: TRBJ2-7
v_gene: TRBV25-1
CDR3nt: TGTGCCAGCAGTGAATGGGGCTACGAGCAGTACTTC
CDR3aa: CASSEWGYEQYF

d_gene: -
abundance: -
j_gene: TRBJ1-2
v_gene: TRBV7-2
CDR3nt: TGTGCCAGCAGCTTAGGGCCAGGGAATGGCTACACCTTC
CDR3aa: CASSLGPGNGYTF

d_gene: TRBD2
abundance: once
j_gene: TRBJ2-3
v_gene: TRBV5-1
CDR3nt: TGCGCCAGCAGCTTGACTAGCGGGAGTGGGAGCACAGATACGCAGTATTTT
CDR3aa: CASSLTSGSGSTDTQYF

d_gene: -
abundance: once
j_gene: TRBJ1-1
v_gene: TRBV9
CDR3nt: TGTGCCAGCAGCGTAGGGTGGGAGGGTGTGAACACTGAAGCTTTCTTT
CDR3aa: CASSVGWEGVNTEAFF

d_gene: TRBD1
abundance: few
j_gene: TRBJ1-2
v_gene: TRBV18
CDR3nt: TGTGCCAGCTCACCGGACAGGGAGGATGGCTACACCTTC
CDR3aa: CASSPDREDGYTF

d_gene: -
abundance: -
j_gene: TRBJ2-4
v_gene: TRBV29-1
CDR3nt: TGCAGCGTTGTTGGGGAAAACATTCAGTACTTC
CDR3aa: CSVVGENIQYF

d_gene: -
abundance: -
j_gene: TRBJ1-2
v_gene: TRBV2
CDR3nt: TGTGCCAGCAGTGATTTGATTGAAGCAGGGGTTCACTATGGCTACACCTTC
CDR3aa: CASSDLIEAGVHYGYTF

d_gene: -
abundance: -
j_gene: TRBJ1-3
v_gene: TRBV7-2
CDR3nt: TGTGCCAGCAGCTTAACAGGGTCTGGAAACACCATATATTTT
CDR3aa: CASSLTGSGNTIYF

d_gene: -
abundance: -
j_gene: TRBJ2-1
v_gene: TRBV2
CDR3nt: TGTGCCAGCAGTGAAGCTCGGACAGTACTAGGCCATGAGCAGTTCTTC
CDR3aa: CASSEARTVLGHEQFF

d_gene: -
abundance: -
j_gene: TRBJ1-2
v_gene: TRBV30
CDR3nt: TGTGCCTGGACCGTAACGGGGAGGGGGAATGGCTACACCTTC
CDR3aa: CAWTVTGRGNGYTF

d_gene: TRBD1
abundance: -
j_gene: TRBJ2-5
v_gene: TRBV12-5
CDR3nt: TGTGCTAGTGGTTTGGGGGGACAGGGGATCTATACGGAGACCCAGTACTTC
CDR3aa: CASGLGGQGIYTETQYF

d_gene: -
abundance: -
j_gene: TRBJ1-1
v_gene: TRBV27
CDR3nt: TGTGCCAGCAGTACCCTACAGGGAAGATACACTGAAGCTTTCTTT
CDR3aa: CASSTLQGRYTEAFF

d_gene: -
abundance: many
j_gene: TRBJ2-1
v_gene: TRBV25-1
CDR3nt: TGTGCGGCAGGGAGTTACAATGAGCAGTTCTTC
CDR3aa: CAAGSYNEQFF

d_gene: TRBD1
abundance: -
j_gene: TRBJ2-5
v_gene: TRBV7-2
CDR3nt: TGTGCCAGCAGCCCCGGGACAGACCTAGAGACCCAGTACTTC
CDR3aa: CASSPGTDLETQYF

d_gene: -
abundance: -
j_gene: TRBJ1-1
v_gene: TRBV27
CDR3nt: TGTGCCAGCAGCTACGGGGGGTCGGCTGAAGCTTTCTTT
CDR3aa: CASSYGGSAEAFF

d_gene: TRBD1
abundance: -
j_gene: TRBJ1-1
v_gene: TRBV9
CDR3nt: TGTGCCAGCAGCGCAGGACAGGGGCGGACTGAAGCTTTCTTT
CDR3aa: CASSAGQGRTEAFF

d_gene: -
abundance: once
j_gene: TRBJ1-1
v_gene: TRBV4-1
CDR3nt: TGCGCCAGCAGCCAAGAACCTCGGCGGCTGAACACTGAAGCTTTCTTT
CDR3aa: CASSQEPRRLNTEAFF

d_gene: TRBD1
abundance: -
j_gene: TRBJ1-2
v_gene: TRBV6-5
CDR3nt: TGTGCCAGTTGCAGGGGGTCCGCGGGAGGCTACACCTTC
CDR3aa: CASCRGSAGGYTF

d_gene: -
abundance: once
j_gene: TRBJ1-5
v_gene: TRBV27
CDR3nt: TGTGCCAGCGGCCAAATGGGGACATATAGTCAGCCCCAGCATTTT
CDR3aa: CASGQMGTYSQPQHF

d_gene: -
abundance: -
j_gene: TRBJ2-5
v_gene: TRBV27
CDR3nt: TGTGCCAGCTCCCCCCAGGGTAAAGAGACCCAGTACTTC
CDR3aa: CASSPQGKETQYF

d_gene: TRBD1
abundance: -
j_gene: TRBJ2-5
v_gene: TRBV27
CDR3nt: TGTGCCAGCAGTACACGGGACAGCAGAGCCCAAGAGACCCAGTACTTC
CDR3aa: CASSTRDSRAQETQYF

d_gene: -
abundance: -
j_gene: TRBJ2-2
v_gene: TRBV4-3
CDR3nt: TGCGCCAGCAGCCTAGACAGTAACACCGGGGAGCTGTTTTTT
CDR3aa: CASSLDSNTGELFF

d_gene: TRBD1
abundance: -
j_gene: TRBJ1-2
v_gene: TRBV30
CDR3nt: TGTGCCTGGTCCTCCTCCCGGGACAGGATTCACTATGGCTACACCTTC
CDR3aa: CAWSSSRDRIHYGYTF

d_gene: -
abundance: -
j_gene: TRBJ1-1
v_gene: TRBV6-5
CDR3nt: TGTGCCAGCAGTTTAACTTTGCCCGGGAGAACTGAAGCTTTCTTT
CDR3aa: CASSLTLPGRTEAFF

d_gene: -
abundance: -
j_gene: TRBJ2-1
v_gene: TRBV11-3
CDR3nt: TGTGCCAGCAGCCGGAGGCATAACGAGTACAATGAGCAGTTCTTC
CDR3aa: CASSRRHNEYNEQFF

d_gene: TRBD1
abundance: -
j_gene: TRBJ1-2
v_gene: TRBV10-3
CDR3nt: TGTGCCATCAAGGTGCAGGGGGCAATAGGGTATGGCTACACCTTC
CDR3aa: CAIKVQGAIGYGYTF

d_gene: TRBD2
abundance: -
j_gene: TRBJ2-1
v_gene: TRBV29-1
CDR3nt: TGCAGCGTGGAAGGGCTAGCGGGAGAGTACAATGAGCAGTTCTTC
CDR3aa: CSVEGLAGEYNEQFF

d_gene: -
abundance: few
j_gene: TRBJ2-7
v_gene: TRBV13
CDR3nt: TGTGCCAGCAGCCCCACGGGGAGCGAGCAGTACTTC
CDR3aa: CASSPTGSEQYF

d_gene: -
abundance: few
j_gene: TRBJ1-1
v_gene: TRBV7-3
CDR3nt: TGTGCCAGCAGCCCTCGGTCCACTGAAGCTTTCTTT
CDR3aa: CASSPRSTEAFF

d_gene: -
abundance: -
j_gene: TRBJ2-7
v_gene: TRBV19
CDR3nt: TGTGCCAGTAGTATGGATCTCCGACTAGACACAAACTACGAGCAGTACTTC
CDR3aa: CASSMDLRLDTNYEQYF

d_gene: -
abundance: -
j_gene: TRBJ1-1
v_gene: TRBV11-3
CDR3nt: TGTGCCAGCAGCACGGGACTTGAGAACACTGAAGCTTTCTTT
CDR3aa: CASSTGLENTEAFF

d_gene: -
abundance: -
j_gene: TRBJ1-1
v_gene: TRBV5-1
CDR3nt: TGCGCCAGCTCCCCCCACGGGGGTGAGGGGACTGAAGCTTTCTTT
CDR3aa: CASSPHGGEGTEAFF

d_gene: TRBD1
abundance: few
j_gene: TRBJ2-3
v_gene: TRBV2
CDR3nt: TGTGCCAGCAGAGCATCACCGGGACAGCTTACAGATACGCAGTATTTT
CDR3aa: CASRASPGQLTDTQYF